What follows are 7 T cell receptor beta chains derived from one specimen sequenced in a study of OX40 agonist ivuxolimab in advanced cancers. Sequencing used immunoSEQ multiplex PCR; TCRdb keeps in-frame clones, though not all of them. This sample has around 11,000 clones; just under 75% occur once, and the top ten carry approximately 35%. This specimen consisted of CD4+ or CD8+ T cells sorted from blood, obtained in a trial of the OX40 agonist ivuxolimab. These receptors were obtained from an adult with an advanced solid tumor such as melanoma, head and neck, liver or kidney cancer.

The chain links TRBV6-6 to TRBJ1-5; 8 bases are shared with TRBD1. The CDR3 covers 14 residues. In germline, CDR1 is MNHNY, CDR2 SVGAGI (reference sequence). V lost 6 bases to trimming and J lost 4 bases; unmatched junction nucleotides: 5. The CDR3: CASRRTGRNQPQHF. The CDR3 DNA is TGTGCCAGCAGACGGACAGGGAGGAATCAGCCCCAGCATTTT.

The chain uses TRBV27 and TRBJ2-3; 12 nucleotides align to TRBD2. CDR1 is MNHEY, CDR2 SMNVEV, per germline (reference sequence). The CDR3 has 16 residues. With V trimmed by 5 bases and J by 4 bases, 7 bases remained unmatched. CDR3 sequence (DNA): TGTGCCAGCAGTCCCGGACTAGCGGGAAGGGCAGATACGCAGTATTTT. Translation gives CASSPGLAGRADTQYF.

The rearrangement links TRBV28 to TRBJ2-3; 7 nucleotides match TRBD2. The CDR3 loop spans 15 amino acids. The V segment lost 7 bases and the J segment 6 bases; nucleotides outside the gene matches: 13. The germline V gene has CDR1 MDHEN and CDR2 SYDVKM. The CDR3 loop is CASIPLGGEADTQYF. The CDR3 DNA follows: TGTGCCAGCATCCCCTTGGGGGGGGAGGCCGATACGCAGTATTTT.

V is TRBV11-3 and J is TRBJ1-2, with TRBD1 matching over 8 bases. The V gene end was trimmed by 5 bases and the J gene end by 5 bases; junction bases not matched to a gene: 7. This CDR3 comprises 14 residues. CDR1 and CDR2 (germline): SGHNT, YENEEA. CDR3 loop: CASSPRGLGYGYTF. In DNA form, the CDR3 reads TGTGCCAGCAGCCCCAGGGGGCTAGGATATGGCTACACCTTC.

The chain has TRBV14 and TRBJ1-1; possibly TRBD1 for D (5 bases). The germline gives CDR1 SGHDN, CDR2 FVKESK. The length of the CDR3 is 14 residues. Trimming left V 5 bases short and J 1 base short, with 11 bases between. CDR3 protein: CASSFWGSNTEAFF. Written as DNA, the CDR3 is TGTGCCAGCAGCTTTTGGGGGTCGAACACTGAAGCTTTCTTT.

The chain combines TRBV28 with TRBJ2-1, with 11 nucleotides matching TRBD2. Trimming removed 7 bases from V and 2 bases from J; junction bases left unmatched: 16. This CDR3 is built from 19 residues. Germline V gene data show CDR1 as MDHEN and CDR2 as SYDVKM. CDR3 in amino acids: CASTFLGTSGEGTYNEQFF. In nucleotides, the CDR3 is TGTGCCAGCACTTTCCTCGGGACTAGCGGAGAGGGGACCTACAATGAGCAGTTCTTC. Looking up the rest from reference TRBV28 and TRBJ2-1 gives the full variable domain: DVKVTQSSRYLVKRTGEKVFLECVQDMDHENMFWYRQDPGLGLRLIYFSYDVKMKEKGDIPEGYSVSREKKERFSLILESASTNQTSMYLCASTFLGTSGEGTYNEQFFGPGTRLTVL.

The gene calls are TRBV4-2 and TRBJ2-7; D gene unclear. Germline V gene data show CDR1 as LGHNA and CDR2 as YNFKEQ. The CDR3 consists of 13 residues. Trimming took 0 bases from V and 2 from J, leaving 5 bases between them. The CDR3 protein is CASSQDPPYEQYF. The CDR3 DNA follows: TGTGCCAGCAGCCAAGATCCCCCCTACGAGCAGTACTTC.